The 29 T cell receptor beta chains reported below all come from one sample, sequenced in a study of cytomegalovirus exposure and HLA in healthy donors. Use of 60 Vbeta and 13 Jbeta primers characterized the PCR. Clones were read by immunoSEQ multiplex PCR, and TCRdb kept only the in-frame ones, dropping some. Among 150,000 or so clones, about 75% were seen once, and the ten largest hold around 7%. Sample: PBMCs. The source of these receptors is a man between 25 and 39 years old in good health and CMV-seronegative.

The V call is TRBV5-1, the J call TRBJ2-2; TRBD2 matches 9 bases. CDR3 size: 15 residues. The J segment lost 0 bases and the V segment lost 7 bases, leaving 4 bases of the junction unmatched. Germline V gene sequence: CDR1 SGHRS, CDR2 YFSETQ. In nucleotides, the CDR3 is TGCGCCAGCGGACTAGCGCCATCGAACACCGGGGAGCTGTTTTTT. It encodes CASGLAPSNTGELFF.

The chain uses TRBV18 and TRBJ1-1, with 7 bases aligning to TRBD1. The CDR3 extends over 14 amino acids. CDR1 KGHSH and CDR2 LQKENI come from the germline V gene. V shed 6 bases, J shed 4 bases, and the junction held 8 bases outside the gene matches. In DNA form, the CDR3 reads TGTGCCAGCTCTTACAGGGGAGGTTTCACTGAAGCTTTCTTT. This gives the protein CASSYRGGFTEAFF.

The chain recombines TRBV19 with TRBJ2-3; TRBD2 aligns across 8 bases. This CDR3 is built from 15 residues. V was pared by 7 bases and J by 4 bases, with 10 bases of the junction left unmatched. Germline lookup yields CDR1 LNHDA and CDR2 SQIVND (reference sequence). The CDR3 reads CASTLPGGSSDTQYF. The CDR3 DNA sequence: TGTGCCAGTACCCTCCCGGGAGGGAGTTCAGATACGCAGTATTTT.

This clone has a single count. The rearrangement joins TRBV5-4 to TRBJ2-7; 9 bases map to TRBD2. This CDR3 spans 15 amino acids. V dropped 2 bases and J dropped 0; count of bases not matched to a gene: 3. From germline, CDR1 is SGHNT and CDR2 YYREEE (reference sequence). In nucleotides, the CDR3 is TGTGCCAGCAGCTTAGGCGGGAGGGCCTCCTACGAGCAGTACTTC. Amino acids: CASSLGGRASYEQYF.

This chain connects TRBV14 to TRBJ2-7, with TRBD1 matching 9 bases. Germline V lookup: CDR1 SGHDN, CDR2 FVKESK. The CDR3 has 14 residues. V was pared by 5 bases and J by 7 bases, with 9 bases of the junction left unmatched. The CDR3 nucleotides read TGTGCCAGCAGCTACAGGGGGCCTTTTATGGAGCAGTACTTC. Amino acids: CASSYRGPFMEQYF.

V usage is TRBV11-1 and J usage is TRBJ2-5; the match to TRBD1 covers 9 bases. This CDR3 has 15 residues. With 5 bases clipped from V and 7 bases from J, the junction kept 11 bases outside the gene matches. The germline V gene encodes CDR1 SGHAT and CDR2 FQDESV (reference sequence). The CDR3 is CASSGGQGRSLTQYF. The DNA of the CDR3 is TGTGCCAGCAGCGGTGGACAGGGGAGATCTTTGACCCAGTACTTC.

This chain links TRBV6-1 with TRBJ1-3; D call uncertain. Germline values: CDR1 MNHNS, CDR2 SASEGT. V was clipped by 5 bases and J by 5 bases, with 10 bases between them. The CDR3 runs 13 residues. CDR3 residues: CASSPGYRNTIYF. The DNA of the CDR3 is TGTGCCAGCAGTCCAGGTTACAGAAACACCATATATTTT.

The CDR3 DNA sequence: TGCGCCAGCAGCTTTGCCTCGCCGAGCTCCTACAATGAGCAGTTCTTC. It codes for CASSFASPSSYNEQFF. V and J are TRBV5-1 and TRBJ2-1; D unclear. CDR3 length: 16 amino acids. The V end lost 2 bases, the J end lost 0 bases, and 12 bases lay between the germline ends. Germline CDR1 reads SGHRS; CDR2 reads YFSETQ.

J is TRBJ2-7 and V is TRBV27; 7 bases line up with TRBD2. CDR3 length equals 15 residues. V lost 7 bases to trimming and J lost 5 bases; unmatched junction nucleotides: 14. Germline V gene lookup returns CDR1 MNHEY and CDR2 SMNVEV (reference sequence). The chain's CDR3 is CASTTHSGTINEQYF. The CDR3 DNA reads TGTGCCAGCACCACTCATTCCGGGACTATCAACGAGCAGTACTTC.

This clone was seen only a few times. The chain employs TRBV29-1 and TRBJ2-1; tentatively, D is TRBD1 (6 bases). The CDR3 spans 16 residues. Germline lookup yields CDR1 SQVTM and CDR2 ANQGSEA. Trimming cost V 7 bases and J 2 bases, with 21 bases left between them. The CDR3 reads CSARAGTKATYNEQFF. The DNA of the CDR3 is TGCAGCGCTCGTGCCGGGACAAAAGCGACCTACAATGAGCAGTTCTTC.

This chain connects TRBV7-6 to TRBJ2-1; 9 nucleotides agree with TRBD2. The V gene end was trimmed by 4 bases and the J gene end by 5 bases; junction bases not matched to a gene: 9. Germline loops: CDR1 SGHVS, CDR2 FNYEAQ. This CDR3 is built from 16 residues. This CDR3 reads CASSSRAASGDNEQFF. CDR3 in DNA: TGTGCCAGCAGCTCAAGGGCGGCTAGCGGGGACAATGAGCAGTTCTTC.

This clone has more than one count but fewer than ten. The gene calls are TRBV6-1 and TRBJ2-7; D remains unclear. The CDR3 is 15 amino acids. With 5 bases removed from V and 1 base from J, the gap between germline ends came to 15 bases. Looked up from germline, CDR1 is MNHNS and CDR2 is SASEGT. CDR3 coding DNA: TGTGCCAGCAGTTCTCGCGTTGAGGTTTCCTACGAGCAGTACTTC. This codes for CASSSRVEVSYEQYF.

The gene calls are TRBV14 and TRBJ1-4, with TRBD1 identical over 12 bases. Germline CDR1 is SGHDN and CDR2 is FVKESK. V lost 1 base and J lost 7; bases outside the gene matches: 1. This CDR3 is built from 15 residues. CDR3 in amino acids: CASSQGDRGREKLFF. For the CDR3, the DNA is TGTGCCAGCAGCCAAGGGGACAGGGGGCGTGAAAAACTGTTTTTT.

The chain employs TRBV4-2 and TRBJ2-7, with 8 nucleotides matching TRBD2. J lost 3 bases, V lost 4 bases, and 11 bases had no gene match. Looked up from germline, CDR1 is LGHNA and CDR2 is YNFKEQ. The CDR3 is 16 residues long. The CDR3 is CASSPGGRGAYYEQYF. CDR3 DNA sequence: TGTGCCAGCAGCCCAGGTGGGCGGGGGGCCTACTACGAGCAGTACTTC.

This clone was recorded only once. J is TRBJ2-7 and V is TRBV7-2; D is perhaps TRBD2 (6 bases). Trimming pared 1 base from V and 2 bases from J, leaving 18 bases between. The CDR3 has 17 residues. Per germline, CDR1 SGHTA and CDR2 FQGNSA. The CDR3 protein is CASSLVGGSGNTYEQYF. CDR3 nucleotides: TGTGCCAGCAGCTTAGTCGGAGGTAGCGGAAATACCTACGAGCAGTACTTC.

The rearrangement uses TRBV4-1 and TRBJ1-4, with D maybe TRBD1 (6 bases). Trimming cost V 4 bases and J 3 bases, with 12 bases left between them. This CDR3 region has 15 residues. Germline-derived CDR1 and CDR2 are MGHRA and YSYEKL. The CDR3 is CASSRQGTSNEKLFF. For the CDR3, the DNA is TGCGCCAGCAGCCGTCAGGGGACCTCTAATGAAAAACTGTTTTTT.

The chain links TRBV19 to TRBJ1-5; D is undetermined. Germline CDR1 reads LNHDA; CDR2 reads SQIVND (reference sequence). The ends were cut back, 7 bases at V and 4 bases at J, with 8 bases in the middle. This CDR3 spans 12 amino acids. The CDR3 reads CASKAANQPQHF. CDR3 in DNA: TGTGCCAGTAAAGCCGCTAATCAGCCCCAGCATTTT. Drawing the rest from reference TRBV19 and TRBJ1-5, the complete variable domain is DGGITQSPKYLFRKEGQNVTLSCEQNLNHDAMYWYRQDPGQGLRLIYYSQIVNDFQKGDIAEGYSVSREKKESFPLTVTSAQKNPTAFYLCASKAANQPQHFGDGTRLSIL.

This clone occurred once. The CDR3 here is CASTLTGYEQYF. For the CDR3, the DNA is TGTGCCAGCACCCTGACAGGCTACGAGCAGTACTTC. The chain joins TRBV28 to TRBJ2-7, with a possible D match to TRBD1 (6 bases). V was shortened by 7 bases and J by 3 bases, with 10 bases between the two germline ends. The germline gives CDR1 MDHEN, CDR2 SYDVKM. The CDR3 runs to 12 residues.

In DNA, the CDR3 is TGTGCCAGCAGCTTAGACACAGGGGAAGCTTTCTTT. This sequence encodes CASSLDTGEAFF. The rearrangement uses TRBV7-2 and TRBJ1-1, with D perhaps matching TRBD1 (6 bases). The CDR3 extends over 12 amino acids. From germline, CDR1 is SGHTA and CDR2 FQGNSA. V lost 1 base and J lost 8, with 8 bases in between.

The V gene is TRBV5-1, the J gene TRBJ1-1, with D tentatively TRBD1 (6 bases). Between the trimmed V and J ends, which lost 6 bases and 1 base, there was a span of 22 bases. This CDR3 is 17 amino acids long. The germline CDR1 and CDR2 sequences are SGHRS and YFSETQ. The CDR3 loop is CASKRSYREGGNTEAFF. The CDR3, as DNA: TGCGCCAGCAAACGGTCCTACAGGGAGGGTGGGAACACTGAAGCTTTCTTT.

This chain joins TRBV13 and TRBJ2-1, with 10 bases fitting TRBD2. The length of the CDR3 is 16 residues. The V segment lost 1 base and the J segment 8 bases; nucleotides outside the gene matches: 8. Germline CDR1 is PRHDT and CDR2 is FYEKMQ (reference sequence). In DNA form, the CDR3 reads TGTGCCAGCAGCTTAGTTCAAGCGGGGGGGCCGGATGAGCAGTTCTTC. Amino acid sequence: CASSLVQAGGPDEQFF.

V is TRBV2 and J is TRBJ1-1, with no clear D. Germline CDR1 SNHLY, CDR2 FYNNEI. The CDR3 spans 13 residues. V was shortened by 6 bases and J by 0 bases, with 8 bases between the two germline ends. In nucleotides, the CDR3 is TGTGCCAGCAGCAGGTACATGAACACTGAAGCTTTCTTT. This encodes CASSRYMNTEAFF.

This clone was counted between two and nine times. The chain links TRBV19 to TRBJ2-7; D ambiguous. CDR1 LNHDA and CDR2 SQIVND come from the germline V gene (reference sequence). With 2 bases removed from V and 0 bases from J, the gap between germline ends came to 8 bases. The CDR3 runs 14 residues. Here the CDR3 reads CASSISTVSYEQYF. The DNA for the CDR3 is TGTGCCAGTAGTATAAGCACAGTCTCCTACGAGCAGTACTTC.

This sequence joins TRBV5-1 and TRBJ2-7; unclear D gene. Germline values: CDR1 SGHRS, CDR2 YFSETQ. Trimming shortened V by 0 bases and J by 3 bases, and 13 bases separated the two germline ends. This CDR3 contains 15 residues. DNA of the CDR3: TGCGCCAGCAGCTTGGGGCCGTTAGACATCTACGAGCAGTACTTC. Protein sequence: CASSLGPLDIYEQYF.

This chain uses TRBV11-3 with TRBJ1-4; 8 positions agree with TRBD1. Germline loops: CDR1 SGHNT, CDR2 YENEEA. V shed 5 bases and J 8 bases; nucleotides not matched to a gene: 10. CDR3 length equals 15 residues. The CDR3 bases are TGTGCCAGCAGCCCCTCCGACAGGGGTCGAGAAAAACTGTTTTTT. Translating gives CASSPSDRGREKLFF.

This clone was seen only a few times. The gene calls are TRBV25-1 and TRBJ2-4; the match to TRBD1 covers 7 bases. V lost 2 bases to trimming and J lost 6 bases; unmatched junction nucleotides: 4. CDR1 and CDR2 (germline): MGHDK, SYGVNS. This CDR3 spans 14 amino acids. The DNA for the CDR3 is TGTGCCAGCAGTGAACAACAGGGGACAAACATTCAGTACTTC. Encoded protein: CASSEQQGTNIQYF.

This chain connects TRBV27 to TRBJ1-3; D gene uncertain. V lost 6 bases to trimming and J lost 0 bases, with 6 bases between them. Per germline, CDR1 MNHEY and CDR2 SMNVEV (reference sequence). This CDR3 has 13 amino acids. As DNA, the CDR3 is TGTGCCAGCAGACAGTTCTCTGGAAACACCATATATTTT. It specifies CASRQFSGNTIYF.

This clone was seen only once. This chain joins TRBV2 and TRBJ1-5; 9 bases map to TRBD1. CDR3 size: 15 residues. Germline CDR1 is SNHLY and CDR2 is FYNNEI. V was pared by 6 bases and J by 1 base, with 4 bases of the junction left unmatched. In DNA, the CDR3 is TGTGCCAGCAGAATGGACAGGGGAAGCAATCAGCCCCAGCATTTT. This codes for CASRMDRGSNQPQHF. The full variable domain, its missing parts supplied by reference TRBV2 and TRBJ1-5, is EPEVTQTPSHQVTQMGQEVILRCVPISNHLYFYWYRQILGQKVEFLVSFYNNEISEKSEIFDDQFSVERPDGSNFTLKIRSTKLEDSAMYFCASRMDRGSNQPQHFGDGTRLSIL.

This clone was seen just once. The chain joins TRBV7-8 to TRBJ2-1; D is perhaps TRBD1 (5 bases). The V end was cut by 1 base, the J end by 4 bases, with 8 bases between. Germline V gives CDR1 SGHVS, CDR2 FQNEAQ. This CDR3 is 14 amino acids long. CDR3 amino acids: CASSLGGSYNEQFF. The CDR3 DNA follows: TGTGCCAGCAGCTTAGGGGGCAGTTACAATGAGCAGTTCTTC.